What follows are 7 T cell receptor beta chains derived from one specimen sequenced in a study of cytomegalovirus exposure and HLA in healthy donors. Both 60 Vbeta primers and 13 Jbeta primers went into the PCR. Sequencing was performed with immunoSEQ multiplex PCR; in TCRdb, only in-frame clones are kept and a portion is missing. The sample lists about 55,000 clones, over 80% occurring once. The material sequenced was PBMCs. The receptors derive from a man under 40 in good health and CMV-seronegative.

This chain's CDR3 is CASTRYNYGYTF. As DNA, the CDR3 is TGTGCCAGTACGCGGTATAACTATGGCTACACCTTC. The rearrangement joins TRBV19 to TRBJ1-2; D is unresolved. V shed 7 bases and J shed 1 base, with 7 bases lying between them. This CDR3 has 12 residues. Germline assignment: CDR1 LNHDA and CDR2 SQIVND (reference sequence).

The chain carries TRBV6-1 and TRBJ2-2; 10 bases map to TRBD2. The trim removed 2 bases at V and 3 bases at J, leaving 0 bases unmatched. The CDR3 loop spans 15 amino acids. Per the germline V gene, CDR1 is MNHNS and CDR2 is SASEGT. As DNA, the CDR3 is TGTGCCAGCAGTGAACTAGCGGGAGACACCGGGGAGCTGTTTTTT. Its protein product is CASSELAGDTGELFF.

The rearrangement uses TRBV5-6 and TRBJ1-1; maybe TRBD1 (6 bases). The V gene lost 0 bases and the J gene lost 5 bases, with 17 bases spanning the gap. CDR1 SGHDT and CDR2 YYEEEE come from the germline V gene. The CDR3 is 16 amino acids. The CDR3 sequence is CASSLEGGSRVTEAFF. CDR3 bases: TGTGCCAGCAGCTTGGAGGGGGGGTCACGGGTTACTGAAGCTTTCTTT. The full variable domain, rest sourced from reference TRBV5-6 and TRBJ1-1, is DAGVTQSPTHLIKTRGQQVTLRCSPKSGHDTVSWYQQALGQGPQFIFQYYEEEERQRGNFPDRFSGHQFPNYSSELNVNALLLGDSALYLCASSLEGGSRVTEAFFGQGTRLTVV.

The V and J genes are TRBV6-6 and TRBJ2-7; 8 nucleotides agree with TRBD2. This CDR3 spans 16 amino acids. Germline assignment: CDR1 MNHNY and CDR2 SVGAGI (reference sequence). The V gene end was trimmed by 1 base and the J gene end by 5 bases; junction bases not matched to a gene: 10. The CDR3 DNA is TGTGCCAGCAGTTACTTAAGGGCGGGGGGTACCAACGAGCAGTACTTC. This encodes CASSYLRAGGTNEQYF.

CDR3 in amino acids: CASSLGTGNYGYTF. DNA for the CDR3: TGCGCCAGCAGCTTGGGTACAGGGAACTATGGCTACACCTTC. The chain links TRBV5-1 to TRBJ1-2; D may be TRBD1 (6 bases). The V end was cut by 0 bases, the J end by 2 bases, with 8 bases between. The CDR3 is 14 residues long. Germline CDR1 reads SGHRS; CDR2 reads YFSETQ.

The rearrangement links TRBV30 to TRBJ2-5; the D gene is possibly TRBD1 (6 bases). CDR1 is GTSNPN and CDR2 is SVGIG in the germline V gene (reference sequence). Trimming cost V 3 bases and J 7 bases, with 12 bases left between them. The CDR3 sequence is 12 residues long. The CDR3 nucleotides read TGTGCCTGGAGGTACAGGGTGGGGACCCAGTACTTC. Amino acids: CAWRYRVGTQYF.

The V and J genes are TRBV28 and TRBJ1-2; TRBD1 aligns across 8 bases. Germline V lookup: CDR1 MDHEN, CDR2 SYDVKM. With 6 bases clipped from V and 5 bases from J, the junction kept 8 bases outside the gene matches. The CDR3 loop spans 14 amino acids. The CDR3 bases are TGTGCCAGCAGATTGGGACAGGCGGAGTATGGCTACACCTTC. Its translation is CASRLGQAEYGYTF.